Each of the 30 T cell receptor beta chains below was sequenced from the same sample in a study of blood T cell repertoires in COVID-19 (TCRdb year 2020). Library preparation used the immunoSEQ multiplex PCR assay. TCRdb's version of the immuneACCESS table is confined to in-frame rearrangements and falls short of the full clone set. An unresolved V gene accounts for under half of the shortfall where checked; the remainder is of unknown origin. The sample records about 240,000 clones, more than 75% of which are singletons. The ten largest account for around an eighth of the sample. What was sequenced was peripheral blood. The receptor source for this set is a woman in her sixties or seventies with active or convalescent COVID-19.

The chain uses TRBV30 and TRBJ2-2, with a possible D match to TRBD2 (6 bases). Trimming left V 4 bases short and J 4 bases short, with 10 bases between. There are 13 residues in the CDR3. Germline lookup yields CDR1 GTSNPN and CDR2 SVGIG (reference sequence). The CDR3 loop reads CAWNGGGTGELFF. The DNA for the CDR3 is TGTGCCTGGAACGGGGGTGGCACCGGGGAGCTGTTTTTT.

The chain combines TRBV4-2 with TRBJ1-2; weak D call: TRBD1 (6 bases). V was shortened by 0 bases and J by 8 bases, with 22 bases between the two germline ends. This CDR3 is built from 17 residues. Germline lookup yields CDR1 LGHNA and CDR2 YNFKEQ. CDR3: CASSQDKGVQGTWGYTF. In nucleotides, the CDR3 is TGTGCCAGCAGCCAAGATAAGGGGGTGCAGGGGACCTGGGGCTACACCTTC.

This sequence joins TRBV11-2 and TRBJ2-5, with D perhaps matching TRBD2 (7 bases). V was pared by 5 bases and J by 4 bases, with 17 bases between. This CDR3 comprises 15 residues. In germline, CDR1 is SGHAT, CDR2 FQNNGV. The CDR3 DNA sequence: TGTGCCAGCAGCGCCCTGGGGGGGGCGCGAGAGACCCAGTACTTC. Its protein product is CASSALGGARETQYF.

The chain links TRBV19 to TRBJ1-2; the D gene is possibly TRBD1 (5 bases). V lost 3 bases, J lost 9 bases, and 14 bases lay in between. The germline CDR1 and CDR2 sequences are LNHDA and SQIVND (reference sequence). The CDR3 has 13 amino acids. DNA for the CDR3: TGTGCCAGTAGTATTGGCGGGGGAGTAAGCTACACCTTC. It yields the protein CASSIGGGVSYTF.

This clone was found a few times. The chain joins TRBV2 to TRBJ2-3; D remains ambiguous. Germline V lookup: CDR1 SNHLY, CDR2 FYNNEI. This CDR3 is 16 amino acids long. V was pared by 3 bases and J by 2 bases, with 15 bases between. The CDR3 DNA follows: TGTGCCAGCAGTGACCTAACCGCGGATGTCACAGATACGCAGTATTTT. This translates into CASSDLTADVTDTQYF.

This chain joins TRBV6-5 and TRBJ2-7; a weak D match, TRBD2 (6 bases). Germline V gene sequence: CDR1 MNHEY, CDR2 SVGAGI. The CDR3 extends over 16 amino acids. V was clipped by 0 bases and J by 1 base, with 13 bases between them. The DNA for the CDR3 is TGTGCCAGCAGTTACTCCGGGAGACAGATTTCCTACGAGCAGTACTTC. Protein sequence: CASSYSGRQISYEQYF.

The chain uses TRBV5-4 and TRBJ1-2; 8 nucleotides line up with TRBD1. Trimming removed 2 bases from V and 4 bases from J; junction bases left unmatched: 4. Per germline, CDR1 SGHNT and CDR2 YYREEE (reference sequence). The length of the CDR3 is 14 residues. As DNA, the CDR3 is TGTGCCAGCAGCTTCCCAGGGGGCCCCTATGGCTACACCTTC. Amino acid sequence: CASSFPGGPYGYTF.

Only a few counts were recorded for this clone. The V call is TRBV5-1, the J call TRBJ2-7; 8 nucleotides line up with TRBD1. The CDR3 spans 15 residues. From germline, CDR1 is SGHRS and CDR2 YFSETQ. V gave up 4 bases and J gave up 2 bases; unmatched junction bases: 8. The CDR3 DNA follows: TGCGCCAGCAGCGCGGACAGGGCCCTCGCCTACGAGCAGTACTTC. As protein: CASSADRALAYEQYF. Full variable domain (missing parts from reference TRBV5-1 and TRBJ2-7): KAGVTQTPRYLIKTRGQQVTLSCSPISGHRSVSWYQQTPGQGLQFLFEYFSETQRNKGNFPGRFSGRQFSNSRSEMNVSTLELGDSALYLCASSADRALAYEQYFGPGTRLTVT.

The chain recombines TRBV5-8 with TRBJ2-1, with D possibly matching TRBD2 (6 bases). Germline V gives CDR1 SGHTS, CDR2 YDEGEE. With 4 bases removed from V and 2 bases from J, the gap between germline ends came to 16 bases. CDR3 length: 16 amino acids. In nucleotides, the CDR3 is TGTGCCAGCAGCCCCCTCCTAACGGGGGCCTACAATGAGCAGTTCTTC. As protein: CASSPLLTGAYNEQFF.

This chain connects TRBV6-4 to TRBJ2-7, with TRBD2 identical over 9 bases. The CDR3 is 18 amino acids. V was pared by 4 bases and J by 1 base, with 14 bases of the junction left unmatched. Germline V lookup: CDR1 MRHNA, CDR2 SNTAGT. This CDR3 is CASSGSGGRFGKSYEQYF. In DNA form, the CDR3 reads TGTGCCAGCAGTGGTAGCGGGGGCCGCTTTGGTAAATCCTACGAGCAGTACTTC.

A single count supports this clone. V usage is TRBV5-6 and J usage is TRBJ2-2; D might be TRBD2 (6 bases). With 4 bases removed from V and 4 bases from J, the gap between germline ends came to 14 bases. Germline CDR1 SGHDT, CDR2 YYEEEE. The CDR3 covers 15 residues. The CDR3 loop is CASSRRDSFTGELFF. CDR3 nucleotide sequence: TGTGCCAGCAGCCGACGGGACTCATTCACCGGGGAGCTGTTTTTT.

The rearrangement joins TRBV29-1 to TRBJ1-1, with D possibly TRBD1 on 5 matching bases. CDR1 and CDR2 from the germline V gene are SQVTM and ANQGSEA. The CDR3 is 13 residues long. The V gene lost 5 bases and the J gene lost 7 bases, with 17 bases spanning the gap. DNA for the CDR3: TGCAGCGTTCACCTCTCAAGGGGCATTGAAGCTTTCTTT. It yields the protein CSVHLSRGIEAFF.

The rearrangement links TRBV6-5 to TRBJ1-2, with 7 bases that match TRBD1. The CDR3 spans 15 residues. CDR1 MNHEY and CDR2 SVGAGI come from the germline V gene. The J segment lost 5 bases and the V segment lost 6 bases, leaving 12 bases of the junction unmatched. The CDR3 loop is CASRDKGAMPYGYTF. The CDR3 coding sequence is TGTGCCAGCAGGGACAAGGGGGCGATGCCTTATGGCTACACCTTC.

V and J are TRBV5-1 and TRBJ1-2, with unresolved D. V was shortened by 4 bases and J by 2 bases, with 12 bases between the two germline ends. The length of the CDR3 is 14 residues. CDR1 is SGHRS, CDR2 YFSETQ, per germline. CDR3 coding DNA: TGCGCCAGCAGCCCGGGGTCGATCAACTATGGCTACACCTTC. Encoded protein: CASSPGSINYGYTF.

For this clone: This specimen includes other DNA sequences encoding the same CDR3. The V call is TRBV3-1 (or the pseudogene TRBV3-2), the J call TRBJ2-1, with 8 nucleotides matching TRBD2. Germline loops: CDR1 LGHDT, CDR2 YNNKEL (reference sequence). This CDR3 comprises 15 residues. V lost 4 bases, J lost 9 bases, and 11 bases stayed unmatched. The CDR3 DNA is TGTGCCAGCAGCCGTTCTGGAGCGGGGGTGGGTGAGCAGTTCTTC. Its translation is CASSRSGAGVGEQFF.

This clone was seen once. The V and J genes are TRBV18 and TRBJ2-5; 8 nucleotides line up with TRBD2. This CDR3 has 15 residues. CDR1 is KGHSH and CDR2 is LQKENI in the germline V gene. The V and J ends lost 1 base and 2 bases, in that order; junction bases with no gene match: 3. CDR3 amino acids: CASSPLPGGQETQYF. The DNA of the CDR3 is TGTGCCAGCTCACCACTCCCGGGGGGGCAAGAGACCCAGTACTTC.

This chain connects TRBV29-1 to TRBJ1-2, with TRBD1 matching over 7 bases. J was trimmed by 4 bases and V by 3 bases; bases with no gene match: 2. The CDR3 spans 12 residues. Per germline, CDR1 SQVTM and CDR2 ANQGSEA. The CDR3: CSVEAGGYGYTF. CDR3 coding DNA: TGCAGCGTTGAGGCAGGGGGCTATGGCTACACCTTC.

The genes are TRBV7-8 and TRBJ1-1, with TRBD1 identical over 7 bases. Looked up from germline, CDR1 is SGHVS and CDR2 is FQNEAQ. With 1 base clipped from V and 1 base from J, the junction kept 3 bases outside the gene matches. This CDR3 region has 15 residues. The CDR3 sequence is CASSLDAGGNTEAFF. DNA of the CDR3: TGTGCCAGCAGCTTAGATGCAGGGGGGAACACTGAAGCTTTCTTT.

The chain uses TRBV12-5 and TRBJ1-3, with 8 positions matching TRBD1. V gave up 6 bases and J gave up 0 bases; unmatched junction bases: 4. The CDR3 consists of 15 residues. Germline V gene lookup returns CDR1 LGHNT and CDR2 FRNRAP. In nucleotides, the CDR3 is TGTGCTAGTGGCGGGGACAGGCTCTCTGGAAACACCATATATTTT. Its protein product is CASGGDRLSGNTIYF.

The V and J genes are TRBV7-2 and TRBJ2-2, with 7 positions matching TRBD2. V shed 0 bases and J 6 bases; nucleotides not matched to a gene: 1. Germline CDR1 SGHTA, CDR2 FQGNSA. This CDR3 comprises 14 residues. The CDR3 coding sequence is TGTGCCAGCAGCTTAGCTGGGGGGGCCGGGGAGCTGTTTTTT. Its translation is CASSLAGGAGELFF.

This chain joins TRBV2 and TRBJ2-3; TRBD2 agrees at 14 bases. Germline values: CDR1 SNHLY, CDR2 FYNNEI. J was trimmed by 4 bases and V by 3 bases; bases with no gene match: 9. The CDR3 extends over 18 amino acids. The CDR3 DNA reads TGTGCCAGCAGTGAGGGACTGACTAGCGGGGGGGCCCCAGATACGCAGTATTTT. The encoded protein is CASSEGLTSGGAPDTQYF.

Details on this clone: The junction shows a germline mismatch at one end, possibly a read error. The chain combines TRBV7-7 with TRBJ2-1; weak D call: TRBD1 (5 bases). The CDR3 totals 15 residues. Germline CDR1 is SSHAT and CDR2 is FNYEAQ (reference sequence). CDR3 sequence: CASSPSGWGCNEQFF. Here the CDR3 DNA reads TGTGCTAGCAGCCCCTCAGGGTGGGGCTGCAATGAGCAGTTCTTC.

CDR3 protein: CSVEGRAQETQYF. The DNA of the CDR3 is TGCAGCGTTGAAGGCAGGGCGCAAGAGACCCAGTACTTC. V is TRBV29-1 and J is TRBJ2-5; a possible D gene is TRBD1 (5 bases). The CDR3 has 13 amino acids. CDR1 is SQVTM and CDR2 is ANQGSEA in the germline V gene. V gave up 1 base and J gave up 2 bases, with 8 bases separating them.

The chain employs TRBV10-3 and TRBJ1-1, with TRBD1 matching over 9 bases. Germline V gives CDR1 ENHRY, CDR2 SYGVKD. CDR3 length: 16 residues. The junction had 7 bases not matched to a gene; V was cut back by 0 bases and J by 5 bases. CDR3 protein: CAISESRTGALTEAFF. Here the CDR3 DNA reads TGTGCCATCAGTGAGTCTCGGACAGGGGCATTAACTGAAGCTTTCTTT.

The rearrangement uses TRBV29-1 and TRBJ2-3; 9 bases are shared with TRBD2. There are 15 residues in the CDR3. The germline CDR1 and CDR2 sequences are SQVTM and ANQGSEA. Trimming took 4 bases from V and 2 from J; bases not matched to a gene: 7. CDR3 residues: CSVGSGGSFTDTQYF. The CDR3 region has the DNA TGCAGCGTTGGAAGCGGGGGGTCCTTCACAGATACGCAGTATTTT.

The chain couples TRBV30 to TRBJ2-1; a weak D match, TRBD2 (7 bases). Germline assignment: CDR1 GTSNPN and CDR2 SVGIG (reference sequence). The CDR3 has 13 amino acids. Trimming took off 3 bases at V and 5 bases at J, with 11 bases between the two ends. The CDR3 region is CAWSWGGDNEQFF. In nucleotides, the CDR3 is TGTGCCTGGAGCTGGGGGGGCGACAATGAGCAGTTCTTC.

The chain employs TRBV30 and TRBJ1-5; 12 nucleotides agree with TRBD1. CDR1 is GTSNPN, CDR2 SVGIG, per germline (reference sequence). The CDR3 length is 14 residues. V lost 3 bases to trimming and J lost 5 bases; unmatched junction nucleotides: 2. This CDR3 is CAWRGTGGYQPQHF. The CDR3 nucleotides are TGTGCCTGGAGGGGGACAGGGGGCTATCAGCCCCAGCATTTT.

The genes are TRBV18 and TRBJ1-1; 9 bases are shared with TRBD1. V lost 2 bases to trimming and J lost 1 base; unmatched junction nucleotides: 8. This CDR3 has 17 residues. The germline CDR1 and CDR2 sequences are KGHSH and LQKENI. CDR3 sequence: CASSPRDRDFRNTEAFF. In nucleotides, the CDR3 is TGTGCCAGCTCACCAAGGGACAGGGATTTCAGGAACACTGAAGCTTTCTTT. The whole variable domain, remainder taken from reference TRBV18 and TRBJ1-1, is NAGVMQNPRHLVRRRGQEARLRCSPMKGHSHVYWYRQLPEEGLKFMVYLQKENIIDESGMPKERFSAEFPKEGPSILRIQQVVRGDSAAYFCASSPRDRDFRNTEAFFGQGTRLTVV.

The chain recombines TRBV6-6 with TRBJ1-2, with 10 positions matching TRBD1. This CDR3 is 15 amino acids long. V shed 6 bases, J shed 2 bases, and the junction held 6 bases outside the gene matches. The germline V gene encodes CDR1 MNHNY and CDR2 SVGAGI (reference sequence). In DNA, the CDR3 is TGTGCCAGCAGCCCGACAGGGGGCCCCAACTATGGCTACACCTTC. Its protein product is CASSPTGGPNYGYTF.

The chain links TRBV7-2 to TRBJ2-7, with 8 positions matching TRBD2. The CDR3 has 15 amino acids. Germline V gives CDR1 SGHTA, CDR2 FQGNSA. Trimming cost V 1 base and J 3 bases; bases outside gene matches: 5. The CDR3 DNA is TGTGCCAGCAGCTTAGGGTCGGGACTAGACTACGAGCAGTACTTC. It encodes CASSLGSGLDYEQYF.